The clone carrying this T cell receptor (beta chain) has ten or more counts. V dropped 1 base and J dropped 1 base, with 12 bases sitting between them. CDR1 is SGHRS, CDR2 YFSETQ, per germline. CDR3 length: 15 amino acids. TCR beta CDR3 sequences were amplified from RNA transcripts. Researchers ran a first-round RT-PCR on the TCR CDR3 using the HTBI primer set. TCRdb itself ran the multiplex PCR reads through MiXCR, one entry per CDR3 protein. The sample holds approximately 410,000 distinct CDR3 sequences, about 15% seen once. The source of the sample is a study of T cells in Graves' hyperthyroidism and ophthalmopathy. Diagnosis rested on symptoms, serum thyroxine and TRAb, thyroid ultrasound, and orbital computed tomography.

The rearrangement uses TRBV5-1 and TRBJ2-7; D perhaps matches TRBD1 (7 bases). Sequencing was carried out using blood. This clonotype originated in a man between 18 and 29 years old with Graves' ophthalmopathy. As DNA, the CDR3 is TGCGCCAGCAGCTTGTTCCAGGGGGGATCCTACGAGCAGTACTTC. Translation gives CASSLFQGGSYEQYF. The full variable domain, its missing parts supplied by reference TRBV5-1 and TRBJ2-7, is KAGVTQTPRYLIKTRGQQVTLSCSPISGHRSVSWYQQTPGQGLQFLFEYFSETQRNKGNFPGRFSGRQFSNSRSEMNVSTLELGDSALYLCASSLFQGGSYEQYFGPGTRLTVT.